The table lists the clone carrying this T cell receptor (beta chain) with a few counts. Its target is not known. The CDR3 runs to 16 residues. Germline V gene sequence: CDR1 DFQATT, CDR2 SNEGSKA (reference sequence). The V and J ends lost 1 base and 0 bases respectively, with 15 bases between them. This sample was included in a study of blood T cells in healthy people across ages. Turning to the study itself: About one barcoded beta molecule per two T cells came from capture by template switching.

Study-wide points: Diversity figures based on one million T cells were deemed too low.

Sample-barcoded 5' priming and a J-beta primer mix drove a second PCR of about 7 to 11 cycles. Each cDNA molecule was tagged by a template-switch adaptor with 12 random nucleotides. TCRdb passed the 5' RACE reads through MiXCR, listing each CDR3 protein once. Among about a million distinct CDR3 sequences listed, more than 30% were seen once. This receptor was obtained from a man between 18 and 29 years old in good health. Sequenced sample: blood. The genes are TRBV20-1 and TRBJ1-2; maybe TRBD1 (6 bases). The CDR3 nucleotides are TGCAGTGCTAGAGTACCACCGGGACAAGCTAACTATGGCTACACCTTC. This sequence encodes CSARVPPGQANYGYTF.